These T cell receptor beta chains were read from a single sample in a study of CD4+ T cells in melanoma. Only in-frame clones appear in the TCRdb table, and some are missing; sequencing was by immunoSEQ multiplex PCR. This table holds about 4,200 clones, 50% to 75% found once. Specimen: cells from a culture (not recorded whether cultured in vitro). These receptor sequences come from a human donor with melanoma. Both conserved end residues are part of each CDR3. A D gene is named only where the DNA matches it firmly. Clone size is stated in some rows and not others, as once, few, many or a class when expanded.

j_call clone_size d_call v_call cdr3_aa cdr3_nt
TRBJ1-1 - - TRBV3-1/TRBV3-2 CASSQGGYMAFF TGTGCCAGCAGCCAAGGTGGATATATGGCTTTCTTT
TRBJ1-1 - TRBD1 TRBV7-9 CASSLGDRLNTEAFF TGTGCCAGCAGCTTAGGGGACAGACTGAACACTGAAGCTTTCTTT
TRBJ1-3 - - TRBV4-1 CASSRRGQTGNTIYF TGCGCCAGCAGCCGCAGGGGTCAGACTGGAAACACCATATATTTT
TRBJ2-2 - - TRBV4-3 CASSQGLSRANTGELFF TGCGCCAGCAGCCAAGGGTTATCCCGAGCGAACACCGGGGAGCTGTTTTTT
TRBJ2-5 - TRBD1 TRBV27 CASSGTGEGETQYF TGTGCCAGCAGTGGGACAGGTGAGGGGGAGACCCAGTACTTC
TRBJ2-1 - - TRBV11-2 CASSLRRQWNNEQFF TGTGCCAGCAGCTTAAGGCGACAGTGGAACAATGAGCAGTTCTTC
TRBJ1-2 few - TRBV20-1 CSARGEDGYTF TGCAGTGCTAGAGGAGAGGATGGCTACACCTTC
TRBJ2-5 - - TRBV4-1 CASSQDLLGRLLGVETQYF TGCGCCAGCAGCCAAGATCTTTTGGGGCGTTTACTTGGAGTAGAGACCCAGTACTTC
TRBJ2-1 large TRBD2 TRBV9 CASSAGEGRLYNEQFF TGTGCCAGCAGCGCCGGGGAGGGGCGTCTCTACAATGAGCAGTTCTTC
TRBJ2-7 - - TRBV7-3 CASSLRTRLFYEQYF TGTGCCAGCAGCTTAAGGACTCGCCTCTTCTACGAGCAGTACTTC
TRBJ2-1 once - TRBV5-5 CASSSPPGRDEQFF TGTGCCAGCAGCTCCCCCCCGGGAAGGGATGAGCAGTTCTTC
TRBJ1-1 - - TRBV19 CASSIDRYTEAFF TGTGCCAGTAGTATAGATCGATACACTGAAGCTTTCTTT
TRBJ2-2 - TRBD1 TRBV29-1 CSVDQGALNTGELFF TGCAGCGTCGATCAGGGGGCCTTGAACACCGGGGAGCTGTTTTTT
TRBJ1-4 - - TRBV7-9 CASSSYRRQVREKLFF TGTGCCAGCAGCTCGTACCGTCGACAAGTTCGCGAAAAACTGTTTTTT
TRBJ1-3 - - TRBV9 CASSVGVQNTIYF TGTGCCAGCAGCGTAGGCGTTCAAAACACCATATATTTT
TRBJ2-7 few - TRBV18 CASSPRDTTYEQYF TGTGCCAGCTCACCACGGGACACAACCTACGAGCAGTACTTC
TRBJ2-2 few - TRBV13 CASNQDWDNANTGELFF TGTGCCAGCAACCAGGACTGGGACAACGCGAACACCGGGGAGCTGTTTTTT
TRBJ2-1 few TRBD1 TRBV9 CASSPPAGTGASYNEQFF TGTGCCAGCAGCCCCCCGGCCGGGACAGGGGCCTCCTACAATGAGCAGTTCTTC
TRBJ1-5 few TRBD1 TRBV15 CATSKYIDRGDQPQHF TGTGCCACCAGCAAGTACATTGACAGGGGCGATCAGCCCCAGCATTTT
TRBJ1-1 - - TRBV11-2 CASSLGGRTEAFF TGTGCCAGCAGCTTAGGTGGTAGGACTGAAGCTTTCTTT
TRBJ1-1 - - TRBV6-5 CASSYSWAGLNTEAFF TGTGCCAGCAGTTACTCCTGGGCAGGGTTGAACACTGAAGCTTTCTTT
TRBJ2-2 large - TRBV3-1/TRBV3-2 CASSLRTETGELFF TGTGCCAGCAGCCTACGGACAGAAACCGGGGAGCTGTTTTTT
TRBJ1-2 - - TRBV15 CATSRAQTYGYTF TGTGCCACCAGCAGAGCTCAGACCTATGGCTACACCTTC
TRBJ1-5 few - TRBV7-2 CASSLTTNQPQHF TGTGCCAGCAGCTTAACCACAAATCAGCCCCAGCATTTT
TRBJ2-5 - - TRBV5-6 CASSSTEPRTQYF TGTGCCAGCAGCTCTACAGAGCCGCGGACCCAGTACTTC
TRBJ2-7 - - TRBV11-3 CASSFGDGNYEQYF TGTGCCAGCAGCTTCGGGGACGGTAACTACGAGCAGTACTTC
TRBJ1-2 - TRBD1 TRBV2 CASSITGTVYGYTF TGTGCCAGCAGTATAACCGGGACAGTCTATGGCTACACCTTC
TRBJ2-7 - TRBD2 TRBV9 CASSGSGTSSYEQYF TGTGCCAGCAGCGGCTCCGGGACTAGCTCCTACGAGCAGTACTTC
TRBJ2-7 - TRBD2 TRBV4-1 CASSQGGTSGGYEQYF TGCGCCAGCAGCCAAGGGGGGACTAGCGGGGGCTACGAGCAGTACTTC
TRBJ1-6 - - TRBV6-1 CASSELRAPNSPLHF TGTGCCAGCAGTGAATTGAGGGCTCCCAATTCACCCCTCCACTTT
TRBJ1-5 - - TRBV4-1 CASSRAGSEPNQPQHF TGCGCCAGCAGCCGCGCCGGGTCAGAGCCGAATCAGCCCCAGCATTTT
TRBJ1-2 once - TRBV7-9 CASSSTGRPPGYGYTF TGTGCCAGCAGTTCGACGGGACGGCCGCCGGGCTATGGCTACACCTTC
TRBJ1-2 - - TRBV2 CARAGVHGYTF TGTGCCAGGGCAGGGGTCCATGGCTACACCTTC
TRBJ1-2 - - TRBV9 CASSVATFWGELEYGYTF TGTGCCAGCAGCGTAGCTACGTTTTGGGGAGAGCTGGAGTATGGCTACACCTTC
TRBJ2-1 - - TRBV7-3 CASSLSGGRNEQFF TGTGCCAGCAGCTTAAGTGGGGGGCGCAATGAGCAGTTCTTC
TRBJ2-7 - - TRBV5-4 CASSPAHGPYEQYF TGTGCCAGCAGCCCAGCCCATGGACCCTACGAGCAGTACTTC
TRBJ2-6 once - TRBV29-1 CSALDSSGANVLTF TGCAGCGCCCTGGACAGCTCTGGGGCCAACGTCCTGACTTTC
TRBJ2-2 - TRBD1 TRBV10-3 CAIRRQGATGELFF TGTGCCATCAGGCGCCAGGGGGCAACCGGGGAGCTGTTTTTT
TRBJ2-7 medium-sized - TRBV6-5 CASVTGSYEQYF TGTGCCAGCGTAACGGGTTCCTACGAGCAGTACTTC
TRBJ2-7 - TRBD1 TRBV30 CAWVGQANYEQYF TGTGCCTGGGTGGGACAGGCCAACTACGAGCAGTACTTC
TRBJ1-4 - - TRBV18 CASSPDGSTNEKLFF TGTGCCAGCTCACCCGACGGATCAACTAATGAAAAACTGTTTTTT
TRBJ2-7 once TRBD2 TRBV7-6 CASSLGAGGLEQYF TGTGCCAGCAGCTTAGGAGCGGGGGGGCTGGAGCAGTACTTC
TRBJ1-1 - TRBD1 TRBV5-1 CASSLAQGARTEAFF TGCGCCAGCAGCTTGGCCCAGGGGGCGCGGACTGAAGCTTTCTTT